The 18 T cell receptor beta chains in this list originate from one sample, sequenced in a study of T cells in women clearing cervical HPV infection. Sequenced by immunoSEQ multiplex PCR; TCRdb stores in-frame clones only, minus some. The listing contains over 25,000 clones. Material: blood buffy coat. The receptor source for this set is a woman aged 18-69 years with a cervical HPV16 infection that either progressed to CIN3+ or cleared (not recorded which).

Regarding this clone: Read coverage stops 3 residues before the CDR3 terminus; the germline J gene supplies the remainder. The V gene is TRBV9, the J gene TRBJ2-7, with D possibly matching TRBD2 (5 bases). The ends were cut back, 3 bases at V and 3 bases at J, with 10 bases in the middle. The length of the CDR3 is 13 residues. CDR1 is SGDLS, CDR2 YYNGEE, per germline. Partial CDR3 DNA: TGTGCCAGCAGCGACCCCAGCGGCTACGAG. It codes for CASSDPSGYE. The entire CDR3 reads CASSDPSGYEQYF.

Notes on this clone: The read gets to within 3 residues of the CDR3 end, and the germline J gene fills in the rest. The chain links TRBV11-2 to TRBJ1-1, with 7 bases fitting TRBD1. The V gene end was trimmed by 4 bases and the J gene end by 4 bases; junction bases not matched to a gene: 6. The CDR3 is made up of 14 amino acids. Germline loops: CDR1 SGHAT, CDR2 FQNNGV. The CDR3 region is CASSSNRGSTEAFF. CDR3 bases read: TGTGCCAGCAGCTCCAACAGGGGATCCACTGAA.

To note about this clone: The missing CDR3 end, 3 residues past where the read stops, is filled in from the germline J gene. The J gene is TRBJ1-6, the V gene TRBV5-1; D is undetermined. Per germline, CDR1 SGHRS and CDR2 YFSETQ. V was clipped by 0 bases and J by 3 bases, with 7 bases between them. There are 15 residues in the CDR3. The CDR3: CASSLAPVYNSPLHF. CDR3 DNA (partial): TGCGCCAGCAGCTTGGCCCCAGTCTATAATTCACCC.

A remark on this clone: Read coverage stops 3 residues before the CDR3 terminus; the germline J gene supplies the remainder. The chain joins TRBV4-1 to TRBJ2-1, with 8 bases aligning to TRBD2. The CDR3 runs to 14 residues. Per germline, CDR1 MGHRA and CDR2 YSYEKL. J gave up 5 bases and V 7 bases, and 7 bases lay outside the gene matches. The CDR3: CASKSDSGDNEQFF. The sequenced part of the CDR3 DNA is TGCGCCAGCAAGTCCGATAGCGGGGACAATGAG.

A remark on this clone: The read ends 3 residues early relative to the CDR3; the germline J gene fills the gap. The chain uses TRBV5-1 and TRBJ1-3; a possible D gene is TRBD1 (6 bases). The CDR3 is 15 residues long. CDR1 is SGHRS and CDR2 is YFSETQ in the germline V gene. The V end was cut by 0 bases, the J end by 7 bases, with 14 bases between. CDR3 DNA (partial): TGCGCCAGCAGCTTGGCGGCAGGGGAAGGGAACACC. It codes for CASSLAAGEGNT. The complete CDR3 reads CASSLAAGEGNTIYF. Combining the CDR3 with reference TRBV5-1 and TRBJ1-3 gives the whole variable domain KAGVTQTPRYLIKTRGQQVTLSCSPISGHRSVSWYQQTPGQGLQFLFEYFSETQRNKGNFPGRFSGRQFSNSRSEMNVSTLELGDSALYLCASSLAAGEGNTIYFGEGSWLTVV.

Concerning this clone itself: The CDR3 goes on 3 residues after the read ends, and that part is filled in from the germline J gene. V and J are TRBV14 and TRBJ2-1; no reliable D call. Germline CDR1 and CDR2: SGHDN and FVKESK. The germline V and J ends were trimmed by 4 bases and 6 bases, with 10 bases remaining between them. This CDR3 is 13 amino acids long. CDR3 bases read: TGTGCCAGCAGCCGTAACACAGCCAATGAG. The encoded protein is CASSRNTANE. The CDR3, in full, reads CASSRNTANEQFF.

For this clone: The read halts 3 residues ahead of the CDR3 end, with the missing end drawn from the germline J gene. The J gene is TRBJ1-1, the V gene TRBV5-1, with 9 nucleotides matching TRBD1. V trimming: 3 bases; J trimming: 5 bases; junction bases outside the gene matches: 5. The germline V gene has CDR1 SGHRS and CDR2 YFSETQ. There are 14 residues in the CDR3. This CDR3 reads CASSSQGARTEAFF. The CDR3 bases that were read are TGCGCCAGCAGCTCACAGGGGGCGCGGACTGAA.

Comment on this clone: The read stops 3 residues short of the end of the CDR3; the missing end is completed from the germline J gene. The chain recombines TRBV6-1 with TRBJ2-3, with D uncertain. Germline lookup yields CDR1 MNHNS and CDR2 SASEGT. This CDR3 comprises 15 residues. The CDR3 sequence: CASSEESAANQPQYF. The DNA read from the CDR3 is TGTGCCAGCAGTGAAGAATCCGCAGCGAATCAGCCG.

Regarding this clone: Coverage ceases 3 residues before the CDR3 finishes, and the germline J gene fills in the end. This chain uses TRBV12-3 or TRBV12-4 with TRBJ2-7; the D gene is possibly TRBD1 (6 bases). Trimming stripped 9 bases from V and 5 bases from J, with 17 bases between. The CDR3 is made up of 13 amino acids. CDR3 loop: CASTLTGSDEQYF. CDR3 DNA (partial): TGTGCCAGTACCCTAACAGGGTCCGACGAG.

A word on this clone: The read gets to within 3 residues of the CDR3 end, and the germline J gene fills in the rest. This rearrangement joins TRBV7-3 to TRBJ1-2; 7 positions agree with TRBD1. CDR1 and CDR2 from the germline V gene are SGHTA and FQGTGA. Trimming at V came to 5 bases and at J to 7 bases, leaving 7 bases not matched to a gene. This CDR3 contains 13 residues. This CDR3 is CASSASTGSGYTF. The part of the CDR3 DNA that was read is TGTGCCAGCAGCGCGTCGACAGGGTCTGGC. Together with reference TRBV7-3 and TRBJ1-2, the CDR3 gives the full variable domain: GAGVSQTPSNKVTEKGKYVELRCDPISGHTALYWYRQSLGQGPEFLIYFQGTGAADDSGLPNDRFFAVRPEGSVSTLKIQRTERGDSAVYLCASSASTGSGYTFGSGTRLTVV.

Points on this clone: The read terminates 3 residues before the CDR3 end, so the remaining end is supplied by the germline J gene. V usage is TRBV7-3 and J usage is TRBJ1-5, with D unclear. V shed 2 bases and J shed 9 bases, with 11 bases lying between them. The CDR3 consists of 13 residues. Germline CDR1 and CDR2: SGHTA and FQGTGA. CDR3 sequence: CASSLQNRGPQHF. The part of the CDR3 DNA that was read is TGTGCCAGCAGCTTACAAAACCGAGGGCCC.

The CDR3 bases that were read are TGTGCCAGCAGCGGGAGCGGGGGGGGCAACAATGAG. Translation: CASSGSGGGNNE. The entire CDR3 is CASSGSGGGNNEQFF. The V gene is TRBV9, the J gene TRBJ2-1; the match to TRBD2 covers 10 bases. The read gets to within 3 residues of the CDR3 end, and the germline J gene fills in the rest. The germline V gene has CDR1 SGDLS and CDR2 YYNGEE. The CDR3 is made up of 15 amino acids. Trimming took 3 bases from V and 5 from J; bases not matched to a gene: 5. The variable domain in full, with the rest retrieved from reference TRBV9 and TRBJ2-1, is DSGVTQTPKHLITATGQRVTLRCSPRSGDLSVYWYQQSLDQGLQFLIQYYNGEERAKGNILERFSAQQFPDLHSELNLSSLELGDSALYFCASSGSGGGNNEQFFGPGTRLTVL.

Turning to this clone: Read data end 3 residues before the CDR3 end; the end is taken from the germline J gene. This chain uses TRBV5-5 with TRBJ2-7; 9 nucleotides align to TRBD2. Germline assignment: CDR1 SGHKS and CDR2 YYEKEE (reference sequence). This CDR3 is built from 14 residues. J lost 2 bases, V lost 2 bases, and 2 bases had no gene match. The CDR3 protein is CASSFGGGAYEQYF. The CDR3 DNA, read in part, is TGTGCCAGCAGCTTTGGCGGGGGGGCCTACGAG.

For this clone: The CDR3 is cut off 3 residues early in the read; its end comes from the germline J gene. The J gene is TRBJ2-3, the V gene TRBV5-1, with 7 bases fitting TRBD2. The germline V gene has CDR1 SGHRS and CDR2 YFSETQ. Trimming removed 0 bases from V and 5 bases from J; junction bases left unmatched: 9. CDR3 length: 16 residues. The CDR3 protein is CASSLDPGGSRDTQYF. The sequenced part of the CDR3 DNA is TGCGCCAGCAGCTTGGACCCGGGGGGTAGCCGAGATACG.

The CDR3 bases that were read are TGCGCCAGCAGCCATCCGGGTGGGAACACTGAA. Its protein product is CASSHPGGNTE. In full, the CDR3 is CASSHPGGNTEAFF. The V call is TRBV4-1, the J call TRBJ1-1; D is ambiguous. The CDR3 goes on 3 residues after the read ends, and that part is filled in from the germline J gene. The ends were cut back, 3 bases at V and 1 base at J, with 9 bases in the middle. This CDR3 is 14 amino acids long. Germline-derived CDR1 and CDR2 are MGHRA and YSYEKL.

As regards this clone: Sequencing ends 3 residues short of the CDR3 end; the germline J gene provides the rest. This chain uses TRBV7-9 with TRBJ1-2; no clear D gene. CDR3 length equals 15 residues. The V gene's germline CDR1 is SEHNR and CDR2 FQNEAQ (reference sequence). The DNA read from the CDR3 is TGTGCCAGCAGCAAAAGCGGGAGGCCCACAGATACC. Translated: CASSKSGRPTDT. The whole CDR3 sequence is CASSKSGRPTDTYTF. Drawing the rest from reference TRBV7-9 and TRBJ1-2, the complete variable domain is DTGVSQNPRHKITKRGQNVTFRCDPISEHNRLYWYRQTLGQGPEFLTYFQNEAQLEKSRLLSDRFSAERPKGSFSTLEIQRTEQGDSAMYLCASSKSGRPTDTYTFGSGTRLTVV.

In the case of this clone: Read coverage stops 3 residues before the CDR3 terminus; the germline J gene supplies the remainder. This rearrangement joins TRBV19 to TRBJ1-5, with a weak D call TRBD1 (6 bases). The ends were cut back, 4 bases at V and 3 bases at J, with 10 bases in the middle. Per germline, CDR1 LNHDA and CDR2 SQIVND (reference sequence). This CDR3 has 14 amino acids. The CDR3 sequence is CASSSTGFNQPQHF. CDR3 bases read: TGTGCCAGTAGTAGTACAGGGTTCAATCAGCCC.

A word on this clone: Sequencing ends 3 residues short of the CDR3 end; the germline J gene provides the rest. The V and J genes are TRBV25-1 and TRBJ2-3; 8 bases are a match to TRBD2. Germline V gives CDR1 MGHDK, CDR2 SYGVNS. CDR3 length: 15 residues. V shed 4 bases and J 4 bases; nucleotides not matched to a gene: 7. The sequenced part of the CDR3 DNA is TGTGCCAGCAGTGTATTTAGCGGGACTGCAGATACG. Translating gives CASSVFSGTADT. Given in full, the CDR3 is CASSVFSGTADTQYF. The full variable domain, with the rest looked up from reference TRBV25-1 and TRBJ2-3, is EADIYQTPRYLVIGTGKKITLECSQTMGHDKMYWYQQDPGMELHLIHYSYGVNSTEKGDLSSESTVSRIRTEHFPLTLESARPSHTSQYLCASSVFSGTADTQYFGPGTRLTVL.